Presented here are 15 T cell receptor beta chains from one specimen sequenced in a study of cytomegalovirus exposure and HLA in healthy donors. The PCR had 60 Vbeta and 13 Jbeta primers. Libraries were prepared by immunoSEQ multiplex PCR; TCRdb keeps only in-frame clonotypes and omits some of them. The data show 140,000 to 150,000 clones, about 71% seen once. The sample consisted of PBMCs. These receptors came from a woman aged 55-70 years in good health and CMV-seropositive.

This clone appeared a few times. The chain links TRBV7-9 to TRBJ1-3; 7 bases fit TRBD1. This CDR3 spans 15 amino acids. Germline V gene data show CDR1 as SEHNR and CDR2 as FQNEAQ (reference sequence). The trim removed 6 bases at V and 2 bases at J, leaving 7 bases unmatched. CDR3 sequence (DNA): TGTGCCAGCAGATCGACAGGGCCCCCTGGAAACACCATATATTTT. Protein: CASRSTGPPGNTIYF.

V gene TRBV5-4 combines with J gene TRBJ2-7; 7 bases agree with TRBD1. The J segment lost 3 bases and the V segment lost 4 bases, leaving 10 bases of the junction unmatched. CDR1 is SGHNT and CDR2 is YYREEE in the germline V gene (reference sequence). This CDR3 is 15 amino acids long. The CDR3 spells CASSTRTGSNYEQYF. The CDR3 DNA is TGTGCCAGCAGCACCCGGACAGGCTCGAACTACGAGCAGTACTTC.

The chain links TRBV5-1 to TRBJ2-5; maybe TRBD2 (5 bases). The J call is doubtful: the DNA matches TRBJ2-7 better. Germline CDR1 reads SGHRS; CDR2 reads YFSETQ. The CDR3 is 15 amino acids. The DNA of the CDR3 is TGCGCCAGCAGCTTGGTAGCGCATAGCTCCTACGAGCAGTACTTC. As protein: CASSLVAHSSYEQYF.

This clone has a handful of counts. The chain employs TRBV6-1 and TRBJ2-7, with TRBD1 identical over 11 bases. This CDR3 is built from 15 residues. Germline V CDR1 and CDR2: MNHNS, SASEGT. J was trimmed by 1 base and V by 8 bases; bases with no gene match: 7. CDR3 bases: TGTGCCAGCCTAACCGGGACAGGGGGTTCCTACGAGCAGTACTTC. Translated, it gives CASLTGTGGSYEQYF.

V usage is TRBV28 and J usage is TRBJ1-1; TRBD1 matches at 9 bases. The length of the CDR3 is 15 residues. Per the germline V gene, CDR1 is MDHEN and CDR2 is SYDVKM. V shed 5 bases, J shed 0 bases, and the junction held 4 bases outside the gene matches. The CDR3 sequence is CASSPGTGLNTEAFF. The DNA of the CDR3 is TGTGCCAGCAGTCCGGGGACAGGGTTGAACACTGAAGCTTTCTTT.

The genes are TRBV6-1 and TRBJ2-6, with 9 bases that match TRBD1. This CDR3 contains 19 residues. The J segment lost 0 bases and the V segment lost 4 bases, leaving 10 bases of the junction unmatched. Per the germline V gene, CDR1 is MNHNS and CDR2 is SASEGT. The CDR3 DNA is TGTGCCAGCAGTGCCAATTTGGGACAGGGATCCTCTGGGGCCAACGTCCTGACTTTC. The encoded protein is CASSANLGQGSSGANVLTF.

This rearrangement joins TRBV7-2 to TRBJ2-3; 8 bases map to TRBD1. Germline values: CDR1 SGHTA, CDR2 FQGNSA. V gave up 4 bases and J gave up 2 bases; unmatched junction bases: 8. The CDR3 contains 16 residues. The CDR3 protein is CASSSFGQGLTDTQYF. CDR3 bases: TGTGCCAGCAGCTCCTTCGGACAGGGCCTCACAGATACGCAGTATTTT.

V and J are TRBV2 and TRBJ2-2; 12 bases match TRBD2. In germline, CDR1 is SNHLY, CDR2 FYNNEI. J lost 3 bases, V lost 4 bases, and 3 bases had no gene match. The CDR3 covers 16 residues. The CDR3 coding sequence is TGTGCCAGCAGTGCGACTAGCGGGAGACACACCGGGGAGCTGTTTTTT. This codes for CASSATSGRHTGELFF.

This clone was found a few times. The V and J genes are TRBV5-1 and TRBJ1-4, with 8 bases aligning to TRBD1. After removal of 4 bases from V and 8 bases from J, the junction contained 4 bases not matched to a gene. The germline V gene encodes CDR1 SGHRS and CDR2 YFSETQ. The CDR3 is 13 residues long. The CDR3 loop reads CASSPTGVEKLFF. DNA for the CDR3: TGCGCCAGCAGCCCGACAGGGGTAGAAAAACTGTTTTTT. Full variable domain (remainder filled in from reference TRBV5-1 and TRBJ1-4): KAGVTQTPRYLIKTRGQQVTLSCSPISGHRSVSWYQQTPGQGLQFLFEYFSETQRNKGNFPGRFSGRQFSNSRSEMNVSTLELGDSALYLCASSPTGVEKLFFGSGTQLSVL.

The V gene is TRBV2, the J gene TRBJ2-5; 7 nucleotides agree with TRBD1. The CDR3 extends over 15 amino acids. J was trimmed by 2 bases and V by 5 bases; bases with no gene match: 8. The germline CDR1 and CDR2 sequences are SNHLY and FYNNEI. The CDR3 DNA is TGTGCCAGCAGTCGAGACAGGGCAATGCAAGAGACCCAGTACTTC. This translates into CASSRDRAMQETQYF.

CDR3 sequence: CASSEADRGRGNTIYF. The CDR3 DNA reads TGTGCCAGCAGTGAAGCGGACAGGGGGCGAGGAAACACCATATATTTT. The J gene is TRBJ1-3, the V gene TRBV6-1; 11 nucleotides align to TRBD1. The CDR3 consists of 16 residues. Germline CDR1 reads MNHNS; CDR2 reads SASEGT. Trimming removed 0 bases from V and 4 bases from J; junction bases left unmatched: 2.

This clone has only a few counts. The rearrangement uses TRBV5-4 and TRBJ2-7; tentatively, D is TRBD2 (7 bases). Per germline, CDR1 SGHNT and CDR2 YYREEE (reference sequence). Trimming took 4 bases from V and 5 from J, leaving 22 bases between them. This CDR3 is 16 amino acids long. The CDR3, as DNA: TGTGCCAGCAGCCCCGGGGGGCTAGCGACCTTCCACGAGCAGTACTTC. Amino acid sequence: CASSPGGLATFHEQYF.

This clone has more than one count but fewer than ten. The J gene is TRBJ2-2, the V gene TRBV28; D remains unclear. This CDR3 contains 17 residues. V lost 10 bases, J lost 5 bases, and 26 bases lay in between. Per germline, CDR1 MDHEN and CDR2 SYDVKM. CDR3 sequence: CATQGPTGSSETGELFF. The DNA of the CDR3 is TGTGCCACTCAAGGCCCCACCGGGTCCTCGGAGACCGGGGAGCTGTTTTTT.

There are a few counts of this clone. This sequence joins TRBV6-1 and TRBJ1-5; 8 bases fit TRBD1. V was pared by 2 bases and J by 5 bases, with 11 bases of the junction left unmatched. CDR1 and CDR2 from the germline V gene are MNHNS and SASEGT. The CDR3 sequence is 17 residues long. The chain's CDR3 is CASSEKGGQGFDQPQHF. CDR3 DNA: TGTGCCAGCAGTGAAAAGGGTGGACAGGGCTTTGATCAGCCCCAGCATTTT.

This clone was counted a few times. J is TRBJ2-1 and V is TRBV27; maybe TRBD1 (5 bases). CDR3 length: 12 residues. Germline values: CDR1 MNHEY, CDR2 SMNVEV (reference sequence). The V end was cut by 6 bases, the J end by 9 bases, with 12 bases between. CDR3 loop: CASRFGQGEQFF. Here the CDR3 DNA reads TGTGCCAGCAGGTTTGGTCAGGGTGAGCAGTTCTTC.